Below, 14 T cell receptor beta chains from the same sample are listed, as sequenced in a study of blood T cells in healthy people across ages. PCR was performed a second time for about 7 to 11 cycles using a sample-barcoded 5' primer and a J-beta primer mix. Via MiXCR, TCRdb re-called the 5' RACE reads, giving one row per CDR3 protein. The sample lists over 600,000 distinct CDR3 sequences; more than 35% were seen once. Material for sequencing was blood. Receptor source: a man older than 75 in good health.

With regard to this clonotype: The germline gene is not matched at one end of the junction; a read error may be the cause. The gene calls are TRBV12-3 or TRBV12-4 and TRBJ2-3; 7 nucleotides align to TRBD1. CDR3 length equals 15 residues. The CDR3 DNA reads as TGTGCCAGCAGTCCAGGAAGGGGGCAGGGAGATATGCAGTATTTT. This codes for CASSPGRGQGDMQYF.

Worth noting for this clonotype: The germline gene is not matched at one end of the junction; a read error may be the cause. The V gene is TRBV25-1, the J gene TRBJ2-7, with D perhaps TRBD2 (5 bases). This CDR3 has 14 residues. CDR1 is MGHDK, CDR2 SYGVNS, per germline. The CDR3 reads CAGSDRRSSYEQYF. CDR3 in DNA: TGTGCCGGCAGTGATCGGAGGAGCTCCTACGAGCAGTACTTC.

This clonotype was seen many times. CDR3 amino acids: CASSLAGLPDTQYF. The DNA for the CDR3 is TGCGCCAGCAGCTTAGCGGGACTCCCCGATACGCAGTATTTT. The V call is TRBV5-1, the J call TRBJ2-3, with 7 bases fitting TRBD2. Germline V gene data show CDR1 as SGHRS and CDR2 as YFSETQ. The CDR3 runs to 14 residues. The V and J ends lost 2 bases and 6 bases, in that order; junction bases with no gene match: 6.

This clonotype was seen repeatedly, ten times or more. The chain has TRBV20-1 and TRBJ2-5, with 12 bases identical to TRBD2. Germline V gene data show CDR1 as DFQATT and CDR2 as SNEGSKA (reference sequence). Trimming cost V 4 bases and J 4 bases; bases outside gene matches: 13. The CDR3 spans 17 residues. CDR3 nucleotides: TGCAGTGCTACCAAGACTAGCGGGAGCTACGACGGAGAGACCCAGTACTTC. Translated: CSATKTSGSYDGETQYF.

Many counts were recorded for this clonotype. CDR3 region: CASRSEGNSNQPQHF. The CDR3, as DNA: TGTGCCAGCAGGTCTGAAGGAAATAGCAATCAGCCCCAGCATTTT. The chain couples TRBV27 to TRBJ1-5; no definite D call. The CDR3 is made up of 15 amino acids. Looked up from germline, CDR1 is MNHEY and CDR2 is SMNVEV (reference sequence). Between the trimmed V and J ends, which lost 6 bases and 0 bases, there was a span of 12 bases.

To note about this clonotype: A much larger clone lies a single base off, so this may be a read error. The V call is TRBV12-3 or TRBV12-4, the J call TRBJ2-1; D remains ambiguous. Trimming stripped 1 base from V and 13 bases from J, with 17 bases between. The CDR3 totals 14 residues. The CDR3 nucleotides read TGTGCCAGCAGTTTAGGACTTGGGGAAGAGACCCAGTTCTTC. It encodes CASSLGLGEETQFF.

V is TRBV20-1 and J is TRBJ2-3; tentatively, D is TRBD2 (5 bases). The CDR3 is made up of 15 amino acids. V lost 5 bases and J lost 3, with 18 bases in between. Germline CDR1 is DFQATT and CDR2 is SNEGSKA (reference sequence). The CDR3 loop is CSAAPRTGWTDTQYF. The DNA for the CDR3 is TGCAGTGCTGCTCCTAGGACGGGATGGACAGATACGCAGTATTTT.

This clonotype has at least ten counts. The V and J genes are TRBV29-1 and TRBJ2-7; TRBD1 aligns across 8 bases. J gave up 1 base and V 6 bases, and 5 bases lay outside the gene matches. Germline V gene data show CDR1 as SQVTM and CDR2 as ANQGSEA. The CDR3 covers 13 residues. The CDR3: CSVRRDRSYEQYF. For the CDR3, the DNA is TGCAGCGTCCGCCGGGACAGGTCCTACGAGCAGTACTTC.

V gene TRBV6-6 combines with J gene TRBJ2-5; D ambiguous. Germline CDR1 reads MNHNY; CDR2 reads SVGAGI (reference sequence). This CDR3 is 14 amino acids long. Trimming took 6 bases from V and 4 from J, leaving 15 bases between them. The CDR3 is CASRRPTLGETQYF. The CDR3 DNA follows: TGTGCCAGCAGACGACCGACCCTGGGAGAGACCCAGTACTTC.

This clonotype was counted only a few times. The gene calls are TRBV20-1 and TRBJ2-1; 8 bases match TRBD2. The CDR3 has 14 residues. V trimming: 2 bases; J trimming: 6 bases; junction bases outside the gene matches: 6. Germline CDR1 DFQATT, CDR2 SNEGSKA (reference sequence). Here the CDR3 DNA reads TGCAGTGCTAGACCAAGCGGGAGTCGCAATGAGCAGTTCTTC. Its protein is CSARPSGSRNEQFF.

The rearrangement joins TRBV20-1 to TRBJ2-5; a weak D match, TRBD1 (5 bases). CDR1 DFQATT and CDR2 SNEGSKA come from the germline V gene (reference sequence). The CDR3 contains 13 residues. V lost 5 bases and J lost 5, with 15 bases in between. The CDR3 DNA reads as TGCAGTGCTTTTTACTGGGGCGTCGAGACCCAGTACTTC. Translation: CSAFYWGVETQYF.

The chain recombines TRBV25-1 with TRBJ2-7; D possibly matches TRBD1 or TRBD2 (5 bases each). V was cut by 6 bases and J by 7 bases, with 16 bases left in between. The CDR3 spans 13 residues. Germline V gene sequence: CDR1 MGHDK, CDR2 SYGVNS. CDR3 residues: CASRASGTAEQYF. In DNA form, the CDR3 reads TGTGCCAGCAGGGCTTCCGGGACCGCGGAGCAGTACTTC.

The gene calls are TRBV7-2 and TRBJ2-1, with D unresolved. Trimming took 0 bases from V and 15 from J, leaving 15 bases between them. Germline values: CDR1 SGHTA, CDR2 FQGNSA. The CDR3 is 13 amino acids. This CDR3 reads CASSLASNQNWFF. The DNA for the CDR3 is TGTGCCAGCAGCTTAGCTTCGAATCAGAATTGGTTCTTC.

This clonotype has more than one count but fewer than ten. This rearrangement joins TRBV5-5 to TRBJ2-5; 7 bases line up with TRBD1. The CDR3 spans 15 residues. V shed 5 bases, J shed 2 bases, and the junction held 9 bases outside the gene matches. The V gene's germline CDR1 is SGHKS and CDR2 YYEKEE (reference sequence). The CDR3 is CASSGGDRVQETQYF. DNA for the CDR3: TGTGCCAGCAGTGGGGGCGACAGGGTTCAAGAGACCCAGTACTTC.